Below are 31 T cell receptor beta chains sequenced from a single sample in a study of tumor-infiltrating lymphocytes in primary liver carcinoma. Researchers generated TCR beta cDNA from 500 ng of total RNA, relying on a constant-region primer. Nested multiplex PCR, run for three rounds with slightly modified ARM-PCR, yielded TCR beta libraries. Investigators reported that the first two PCR rounds, at roughly 10 cycles each, used TRBV1-TRBV30 forward primers with a C-beta reverse primer. TCRdb itself ran the multiplex PCR reads through MiXCR, one entry per CDR3 protein. The sample has about 200,000 distinct CDR3 sequences, approximately 65% seen once; the top ten hold roughly 6.4%. The study extracted blood RNA from unsorted whole blood and also extracted germline DNA. The sequenced material came from peripheral blood. Receptor source: a woman aged 55-69 years with primary liver carcinoma and hepatitis B virus infection.

The V call is TRBV30, the J call TRBJ1-1; a possible D gene is TRBD1 (6 bases). Germline lookup yields CDR1 GTSNPN and CDR2 SVGIG (reference sequence). The CDR3 totals 15 residues. Trimming removed 3 bases at V and 0 bases at J, with 14 bases between. CDR3 residues: CAWRARQVMNTEAFF. DNA for the CDR3: TGTGCCTGGAGAGCCCGACAGGTAATGAACACTGAAGCTTTCTTT.

A word on this clonotype: Its ends do not fully match the called genes, so a read error is possible. The chain uses TRBV5-1 and TRBJ2-7; D may be TRBD1 (5 bases). CDR3 size: 16 residues. CDR1 and CDR2 from the germline V gene are SGHRS and YFSETQ. The CDR3 region is CASSLEGQGPLYEQYF. The CDR3 DNA sequence: TGCGCCAGCAGCTTGGAGGGTCAGGGCCCGCTCTACGAACAGTACTTC.

About this clonotype itself: Germline is not matched at one junction end, which may reflect a read error. The rearrangement links TRBV11-2 to TRBJ2-2; tentative D call: TRBD2 (5 bases). This CDR3 contains 13 residues. CDR1 SGHAT and CDR2 FQNNGV come from the germline V gene. Written as DNA, the CDR3 is TGTACCAACAGCTTAGATAGGACTGGGGAGCTCTTTTTT. The encoded protein is CTNSLDRTGELFF.

In regard to this clonotype: At one end the junction does not follow the germline gene, possibly because of a read error. The chain joins TRBV29-1 to TRBJ2-3, with a possible D match to TRBD1 (6 bases). Germline V gene data show CDR1 as SQVTM and CDR2 as ANQGSEA. The CDR3 runs to 12 residues. In DNA form, the CDR3 reads TGCATCGTCCTTGGACGGACAGATACACAGTATTTT. It is translated as CIVLGRTDTQYF.

Turning to this clonotype: The junction does not match germline at one end; this may be a read error. The chain is built from TRBV11-2 and TRBJ2-7; D is possibly TRBD2 (6 bases). Germline CDR1 SGHAT, CDR2 FQNNGV. The CDR3 is 14 residues long. This CDR3 is CASSLRDWVGEHYF. The CDR3 DNA is TGTGCCAGCAGCCTCCGGGACTGGGTCGGTGAGCATTACTTC.

Notes on this clonotype: It may be a read error: a sequence one base away is much more abundant. The chain uses TRBV29-1 and TRBJ2-3; 11 bases line up with TRBD2. The germline gives CDR1 SQVTM, CDR2 ANQGSEA. There are 17 residues in the CDR3. In nucleotides, the CDR3 is TGCAGCGCCCCTGATGGGACTAGCGGTCAGGGCACAGATATGCAGTATTTT. It specifies CSAPDGTSGQGTDMQYF.

Concerning this clonotype itself: Being one base from a much bigger clone, this may be a read error. This CDR3 fails to terminate in the conserved phenylalanine or tryptophan, so it likely reflects a read error. The rearrangement uses TRBV6-6 and TRBJ2-1, with 7 bases fitting TRBD1. The junction had 7 bases not matched to a gene; V was cut back by 6 bases and J by 2 bases. CDR1 is MNHNY, CDR2 SVGAGI, per germline (reference sequence). The length of the CDR3 is 15 residues. CDR3 DNA: TGTGCCAGCAGCCCCCGAGGGACAGCCTACAATGAGCAGTTCTCC. Amino acid sequence: CASSPRGTAYNEQFS.

Regarding this clonotype: A much larger clonotype is one base distant, so this may be a read error. This chain uses TRBV4-1 with TRBJ2-6, with TRBD2 as a possible D gene (5 bases). V dropped 3 bases and J dropped 0 bases, with 24 bases sitting between them. The germline V gene has CDR1 MGHRA and CDR2 YSYEKL. The CDR3 is 21 amino acids. CDR3 DNA: TGCGCCAGCAGCCACCGAGGGTCAAGGAATTTGGCATGCTCTGGGGCCAACGTCCTGACTTTC. Protein sequence: CASSHRGSRNLACSGANVLTF.

V gene TRBV6-5 combines with J gene TRBJ2-7; a weak D match, TRBD2 (5 bases). Germline V gives CDR1 MNHEY, CDR2 SVGAGI. This CDR3 is built from 15 residues. The ends were cut back, 4 bases at V and 0 bases at J, with 13 bases in the middle. CDR3: CASSLRRTRSYEQYF. The CDR3 DNA reads TGTGCCAGCAGTTTGCGGAGGACCCGCTCCTACGAGCAGTACTTC.

Remarks on this clonotype: This is likely a read error, given that the CDR3 carries no conserved phenylalanine or tryptophan at its end. The chain joins TRBV30 to TRBJ1-5; the D is unclear. CDR1 is GTSNPN, CDR2 SVGIG, per germline (reference sequence). Trimming removed 2 bases at V and 5 bases at J, with 10 bases between. The CDR3 is 13 amino acids. CDR3 sequence (DNA): TGTGCCTGGAGTAATATGGGCCATCAGCCCCAGCATCTT. Encoded protein: CAWSNMGHQPQHL.

Comment on this clonotype: At one end, the junction sequence differs from germline, possibly due to a read error. The rearrangement joins TRBV11-2 to TRBJ2-7, with 8 positions matching TRBD2. Germline V gene lookup returns CDR1 SGHAT and CDR2 FQNNGV. CDR3 size: 16 residues. CDR3 bases: TGTTCCAGCAGCCCCTTGGACGGGAGGGCCTCCGCCGAGCAGTACTTC. Translated: CSSSPLDGRASAEQYF.

About this clonotype itself: Without the conserved terminal phenylalanine or tryptophan, this CDR3 likely stems from a read error. The DNA is left out, because the CDR3 cannot be placed on it with certainty; the CDR3 is given as TCRdb lists it. This sequence joins TRBV6-1 and TRBJ2-7; the D segment call TRBD2 is taken from the table without a DNA check. The germline CDR1 and CDR2 sequences are MNHNS and SASEGT. The CDR3 length equals 15 residues, ends included. This chain's CDR3 is CASSEAGLATYEQYL.

The V and J genes are TRBV7-8 and TRBJ2-3; D remains unclear. The CDR3 extends over 17 amino acids. Germline V gene data show CDR1 as SGHVS and CDR2 as FQNEAQ. V was pared by 4 bases and J by 4 bases, with 21 bases between. The CDR3 region is CASSSRLARTDPDTQYF. DNA of the CDR3: TGTGCCAGCAGCTCTCGACTTGCGCGGACGGACCCAGATACGCAGTATTTT.

A note on this clonotype: A junction end diverges from the germline sequence, so it may reflect a read error. The CDR3 sequence: CASRPSGTSTDTQYF. For the CDR3, the DNA is TGTGCTAGCAGACCCTCTGGGACTAGCACAGATACGCAGTATTTT. The chain carries TRBV11-2 and TRBJ2-3, with TRBD2 as a possible D gene (6 bases). The CDR3 contains 15 residues. Germline CDR1 is SGHAT and CDR2 is FQNNGV.

The chain carries TRBV10-3 and TRBJ2-2; 9 positions agree with TRBD2. The CDR3 runs 15 residues. Germline trimming cut 0 bases from V and 7 bases from J; bases unmatched to any gene: 3. The germline CDR1 and CDR2 sequences are ENHRY and SYGVKD. CDR3 bases: TGTGCCATCAGTGAGTCGCGGACTAGCGTCGGGGAGCTGTTTTTT. Protein sequence: CAISESRTSVGELFF.

This clonotype showed up just once. Lacking the conserved final phenylalanine or tryptophan, this CDR3 likely reflects a read error. The rearrangement uses TRBV11-2 and TRBJ2-5, with 9 bases aligning to TRBD2. Germline values: CDR1 SGHAT, CDR2 FQNNGV. The CDR3 consists of 16 residues. The CDR3 protein is CVSSYSHGSGRETQYS. Written as DNA, the CDR3 is TGTGTCAGCAGCTACTCCCATGGTAGCGGGAGAGAGACCCAGTACTCC.

Remarks on this clonotype: Given the absence of the conserved phenylalanine or tryptophan at the CDR3 end, a read error is likely. V is TRBV11-2 and J is TRBJ2-5; TRBD2 might be the D (6 bases). The germline gives CDR1 SGHAT, CDR2 FQNNGV. V was clipped by 1 base and J by 7 bases, with 10 bases between them. This CDR3 has 13 residues. CDR3 nucleotides: TGTGCCAGCAGCTTAGCGGGAGCGAGGACCCAGTACCTC. This codes for CASSLAGARTQYL.

A remark on this clonotype: A read error may account for a junction end that differs from germline. V and J are TRBV11-2 and TRBJ2-4, with no clear D. Germline V gene lookup returns CDR1 SGHAT and CDR2 FQNNGV. This CDR3 region has 14 residues. CDR3 in amino acids: CASMGTGYKNIQYF. The CDR3 nucleotides are TGTGCCAGCATGGGAACCGGGTACAAAAACATTCAGTACTTT.

For this clonotype: This likely comes from a read error, as the CDR3 has no conserved phenylalanine or tryptophan at its end. This sequence joins TRBV12-3 or TRBV12-4 and TRBJ1-5; D gene ambiguous. V was shortened by 8 bases and J by 7 bases, with 18 bases between the two germline ends. This CDR3 has 14 residues. The chain's CDR3 is CASLIENSGQPQHS. CDR3 coding DNA: TGTGCCAGCCTTATTGAAAACTCCGGACAGCCCCAGCATTCT.

This clonotype occurred a few times. A clone one base away is much larger, so this may be a read error. The CDR3: CASSQNRWSIQYF. The CDR3 DNA is TGTGCCAGCAGTCAAAATAGGTGGAGCATTCAGTACTTC. This chain joins TRBV12-3 or TRBV12-4 and TRBJ2-4; no clear D gene. Trimming removed 5 bases at V and 9 bases at J, with 14 bases between. The CDR3 loop spans 13 amino acids.

A note on this clonotype: Compared with germline, one end of the junction differs, possibly owing to a read error. This rearrangement joins TRBV12-3 or TRBV12-4 to TRBJ2-2, with TRBD2 identical over 9 bases. This CDR3 contains 16 residues. CDR3 loop: CASSFHAGGATGELLF. The CDR3 nucleotides read TGTGCCAGCAGTTTTCATGCGGGAGGGGCCACAGGGGAGCTGCTTTTT.

This clonotype was picked up many times. J is TRBJ1-2 and V is TRBV11-2, with D possibly TRBD1 on 6 matching bases. The CDR3 totals 15 residues. The ends were cut back, 3 bases at V and 4 bases at J, with 15 bases in the middle. Per the germline V gene, CDR1 is SGHAT and CDR2 is FQNNGV. Here the CDR3 DNA reads TGTGCCAGCAGCTTTAAAGGGGGGCTGTCCTATGGCTACACCTTC. Translating it yields CASSFKGGLSYGYTF. Using reference TRBV11-2 and TRBJ1-2 for the parts outside the CDR3, the full variable domain is EAGVAQSPRYKIIEKRQSVAFWCNPISGHATLYWYQQILGQGPKLLIQFQNNGVVDDSQLPKDRFSAERLKGVDSTLKIQPAKLEDSAVYLCASSFKGGLSYGYTFGSGTRLTVV.

Concerning this clonotype: The junction departs from the called germline gene at one end, perhaps through a read error. The rearrangement links TRBV12-5 to TRBJ2-3; the D gene is possibly TRBD1 (6 bases). The CDR3 consists of 15 residues. CDR1 and CDR2 (germline): LGHNT, FRNRAP. The CDR3 sequence: CASATRWTDTDTQYF. The CDR3 nucleotides read TGTGCTAGTGCCACCAGGTGGACAGATACAGACACGCAGTATTTT.

In this sample, this clonotype turned up a few times. This chain links TRBV5-1 with TRBJ1-4, with D possibly TRBD1 on 5 matching bases. The germline CDR1 and CDR2 sequences are SGHRS and YFSETQ. Trimming took off 3 bases at V and 10 bases at J, with 16 bases between the two ends. This CDR3 contains 14 residues. The CDR3 region has the DNA TGCGCCAGCAGCTGGGGAGGGACGGAAGGAAAACTGTTTTTT. Its protein product is CASSWGGTEGKLFF.

There are many counts of this clonotype. The rearrangement links TRBV6-6 to TRBJ1-1; unclear D gene. Trimming left V 7 bases short and J 0 bases short, with 12 bases between. The germline V gene encodes CDR1 MNHNY and CDR2 SVGAGI (reference sequence). The CDR3 length is 14 residues. CDR3 sequence reads: CASITAEMNTEAFF. CDR3 nucleotide sequence: TGTGCCAGCATTACCGCAGAAATGAACACTGAAGCTTTCTTT.

This sequence joins TRBV11-2 and TRBJ2-5; tentatively, D is TRBD2 (7 bases). This CDR3 spans 15 amino acids. The germline V gene encodes CDR1 SGHAT and CDR2 FQNNGV. The V end lost 9 bases, the J end lost 5 bases, and 22 bases lay between the germline ends. CDR3 in amino acids: CASNLGGGIRETQYF. The CDR3 coding sequence is TGTGCCAGTAACTTAGGGGGGGGAATCCGCGAGACCCAGTACTTC.

As concerns this clonotype: Germline is not matched at one junction end, which may reflect a read error. The rearrangement links TRBV11-2 to TRBJ2-3; TRBD2 aligns across 11 bases. Germline V gene sequence: CDR1 SGHAT, CDR2 FQNNGV. The CDR3 consists of 19 residues. CDR3 amino acids: CASSYPRLGLAASTYTQYF. The DNA of the CDR3 is TGTGCCAGCAGCTACCCGAGGTTGGGACTAGCGGCTAGCACATATACACAGTATTTT.

This clonotype appeared a few times. The chain recombines TRBV6-6 with TRBJ1-5, with 10 bases that match TRBD1. The trim removed 5 bases at V and 8 bases at J, leaving 6 bases unmatched. CDR1 and CDR2 from the germline V gene are MNHNY and SVGAGI (reference sequence). This CDR3 spans 14 amino acids. DNA of the CDR3: TGTGCCAGCAGTCTGGACAGGGGGTTCGAGCCCCAGCATTTT. Translating gives CASSLDRGFEPQHF.

Turning to this clonotype: This likely comes from a read error, as the CDR3 has no conserved phenylalanine or tryptophan at its end. This sequence joins TRBV5-1 and TRBJ2-7; the D is unclear. Germline CDR1 SGHRS, CDR2 YFSETQ. The CDR3 covers 14 residues. The V and J ends lost 7 bases and 0 bases respectively, with 14 bases between them. The CDR3 bases are TGCGCCAGCCTCCACATCCCTAGCTCCTACGAGCAGTACCTC. Translation gives CASLHIPSSYEQYL.

On this clonotype itself: This may be a read error: a much more frequent sequence differs by one nucleotide. The rearrangement uses TRBV28 and TRBJ2-7; D gene ambiguous. The CDR3 totals 12 residues. CDR1 and CDR2 (germline): MDHEN, SYDVKM. Here the CDR3 reads CASILLEYEQYF. CDR3 DNA: TGTGCCAGCATTTTATTGGAGTACGAGCAGTACTTC.

The genes are TRBV4-2 and TRBJ1-2; a weak D match, TRBD1 (5 bases). The CDR3 length is 14 residues. Germline CDR1 and CDR2: LGHNA and YNFKEQ. Deletions cut 0 bases from V and 8 bases from J, with 13 bases between. CDR3 protein: CASSQDRTGWGYTF. The CDR3 nucleotides read TGTGCCAGCAGCCAAGATCGAACAGGCTGGGGCTACACCTTC.